The 7 T cell receptor beta chains reported below all come from one sample, sequenced in a study of T cells in women clearing cervical HPV infection. Assay used: immunoSEQ multiplex PCR; TCRdb lists only in-frame clones, some missing. The sample has more than 20,000 clones. Sequences were obtained from blood buffy coat. Receptors originate from a woman between 18 and 69 years old with a cervical HPV16 infection that either progressed to CIN3+ or cleared (not recorded which).

With respect to this clone: The read is 3 residues too short to cover the CDR3 end, so that end is filled in from the germline J gene. The chain combines TRBV6-1 with TRBJ1-1; 7 bases are a match to TRBD1. With V trimmed by 2 bases and J by 0 bases, 3 bases remained unmatched. This CDR3 comprises 15 residues. The germline gives CDR1 MNHNS, CDR2 SASEGT. The sequenced CDR3 bases are TGTGCCAGCAGTGAACCCCAGGGGGTGAACACTGAA. Its protein is CASSEPQGVNTE. The complete CDR3 reads CASSEPQGVNTEAFF.

Details on this clone: The read gets to within 3 residues of the CDR3 end, and the germline J gene fills in the rest. The rearrangement links TRBV18 to TRBJ1-1; D unclear. CDR1 KGHSH and CDR2 LQKENI come from the germline V gene. V was pared by 10 bases and J by 4 bases, with 16 bases between. This CDR3 has 13 amino acids. Partial CDR3 DNA: TGTGCCAACGACCAAGGGTTCGGCACTGAA. It encodes CANDQGFGTE. From start to end, the CDR3 is CANDQGFGTEAFF.

Concerning this clone itself: The missing CDR3 end, 3 residues past where the read stops, is filled in from the germline J gene. The V gene is TRBV5-1, the J gene TRBJ2-2, with a tentative D call TRBD2 (5 bases). This CDR3 comprises 16 residues. V lost 0 bases and J lost 9, with 18 bases in between. Germline lookup yields CDR1 SGHRS and CDR2 YFSETQ. The sequenced part of the CDR3 DNA is TGCGCCAGCAGCTTGGACGGGGTATCCTCGAACCGGGAG. Amino acids: CASSLDGVSSNRE. The complete CDR3 reads CASSLDGVSSNRELFF.

Of note for this clone: The CDR3 end lies 3 residues beyond the end of the read and is filled in from the germline J gene. The V gene is TRBV4-2, the J gene TRBJ2-7; no firm D call. V was shortened by 0 bases and J by 3 bases, with 15 bases between the two germline ends. Germline CDR1 and CDR2: LGHNA and YNFKEQ. This CDR3 region has 16 residues. CDR3 bases read: TGTGCCAGCAGCCAAGATTTAACATTGTCCAACTACGAG. It is translated as CASSQDLTLSNYE. The CDR3 in its entirety is CASSQDLTLSNYEQYF.

Points on this clone: The observed sequence ends 3 residues before the CDR3 terminus, with the missing tail filled in from the germline J gene. This rearrangement joins TRBV10-3 to TRBJ2-5; 7 bases are a match to TRBD2. The germline V gene has CDR1 ENHRY and CDR2 SYGVKD. The CDR3 runs 15 residues. The trim removed 3 bases at V and 4 bases at J, leaving 8 bases unmatched. The CDR3 DNA, read in part, is TGTGCCATCAGTGATCTCGGCGGGAGAGTAGAGACC. This codes for CAISDLGGRVET. The whole CDR3 sequence is CAISDLGGRVETQYF.

To note about this clone: The CDR3 end falls 3 residues outside the read, so it is completed with the germline J gene. V and J are TRBV2 and TRBJ1-6; 7 nucleotides line up with TRBD1. Trimming cost V 8 bases and J 8 bases; bases outside gene matches: 6. The germline CDR1 and CDR2 sequences are SNHLY and FYNNEI. The CDR3 covers 13 residues. The CDR3 reads CASVTGSYSPLHF. CDR3 bases read: TGTGCCAGCGTGACAGGGTCGTATTCACCC.

Remarks on this clone: Coverage ceases 3 residues before the CDR3 finishes, and the germline J gene fills in the end. V is TRBV7-8 and J is TRBJ2-2; 8 bases agree with TRBD2. Germline lookup yields CDR1 SGHVS and CDR2 FQNEAQ. There are 18 residues in the CDR3. J gave up 7 bases and V 1 base, and 14 bases lay outside the gene matches. The CDR3 loop reads CASSLVLRGGVQFGELFF. The sequenced CDR3 bases are TGTGCCAGCAGCTTAGTTCTACGGGGGGGCGTTCAGTTCGGGGAG.